One and the same sample provided the 30 T cell receptor beta chains below, sequenced in a study of response to subunit inactivated influenza vaccine. TCRdb re-derived calls from the RT-PCR reads in MiXCR, one entry per CDR3 protein. The sample yields hundreds of thousands of distinct CDR3 sequences, about 10% seen once. This specimen was PBMCs from blood, taken on the day of vaccination. The receptors here all came from a man in his fifties or sixties who received an inactivated influenza vaccine.

This clonotype was observed a few times. The rearrangement links TRBV20-1 to TRBJ1-5; D remains ambiguous. The CDR3 is 17 residues long. V was shortened by 0 bases and J by 6 bases, with 21 bases between the two germline ends. CDR1 DFQATT and CDR2 SNEGSKA come from the germline V gene (reference sequence). The CDR3 spells CSARDQQEKPNPQPQHF. CDR3 sequence (DNA): TGCAGTGCTAGAGATCAGCAGGAAAAACCAAATCCTCAGCCCCAGCATTTT.

This sequence joins TRBV12-3 or TRBV12-4 and TRBJ2-1; D might be TRBD2 (5 bases). Trimming removed 2 bases from V and 2 bases from J, with 7 bases in between. This CDR3 is 14 amino acids long. CDR3 loop: CASSLTRTYNEQFF. The CDR3 DNA is TGTGCCAGCAGTTTAACTAGAACCTACAATGAGCAGTTCTTC.

This clonotype has a handful of counts. This sequence joins TRBV4-3 and TRBJ2-1; D may be TRBD2 (6 bases). Germline lookup yields CDR1 LGHNA and CDR2 YSLEER. The CDR3 consists of 14 residues. Trimming took 0 bases from V and 9 from J, leaving 12 bases between them. The CDR3: CASSQDREYGEQFF. For the CDR3, the DNA is TGCGCCAGCAGCCAAGATCGGGAGTACGGTGAGCAGTTCTTC.

This clonotype appeared many times. The rearrangement joins TRBV12-3 or TRBV12-4 to TRBJ2-3; TRBD1 is a possible D gene (5 bases). This CDR3 has 15 amino acids. Between the trimmed V and J ends, which lost 7 bases and 6 bases, there was a span of 20 bases. The DNA of the CDR3 is TGTGCCAGCATCGAACCCCCCCAGGGTCGGGATACGCAGTATTTT. It yields the protein CASIEPPQGRDTQYF.

V gene TRBV20-1 combines with J gene TRBJ1-2, with D tentatively TRBD1 (6 bases). Germline V gives CDR1 DFQATT, CDR2 SNEGSKA (reference sequence). The V and J ends lost 5 bases and 8 bases respectively, with 12 bases between them. CDR3 length equals 11 residues. The CDR3 reads CSAWRGNGYTF. The CDR3 nucleotides read TGCAGTGCTTGGAGGGGGAACGGCTACACCTTC.

V is TRBV28 and J is TRBJ2-7; 9 bases are a match to TRBD2. CDR3 size: 16 residues. J gave up 3 bases and V 3 bases, and 9 bases lay outside the gene matches. Germline V lookup: CDR1 MDHEN, CDR2 SYDVKM. Here the CDR3 DNA reads TGTGCCAGCAGTTTCCCCAGGGCGGGAGGGCACTACGAGCAGTACTTC. Its protein product is CASSFPRAGGHYEQYF.

There are a few counts of this clonotype. The V call is TRBV28, the J call TRBJ2-7; D unresolved. The CDR3 is made up of 13 amino acids. V lost 4 bases to trimming and J lost 8 bases, with 15 bases between them. The germline gives CDR1 MDHEN, CDR2 SYDVKM. CDR3 coding DNA: TGTGCCAGCAGTTCGCCTTCTGGTATAAAGCAGTACTTC. It encodes CASSSPSGIKQYF.

This clonotype was detected many times. V usage is TRBV12-3 or TRBV12-4 and J usage is TRBJ2-5; D gene ambiguous. The CDR3 extends over 14 amino acids. The V end was cut by 8 bases, the J end by 2 bases, with 15 bases between. CDR3 residues: CASSLGRIQETQYF. CDR3 bases: TGTGCCAGCTCTTTAGGGCGAATTCAAGAGACCCAGTACTTC.

This clonotype was detected many times. The chain links TRBV16 to TRBJ2-7, with D hard to call. This CDR3 is 14 amino acids long. Trimming took 4 bases from V and 0 from J, leaving 10 bases between them. Germline CDR1 reads KGHSY; CDR2 reads FQNENV. The CDR3 nucleotides are TGTGCCAGCAGCCTTTCAGAGGCCTCCTACGAGCAGTACTTC. It yields the protein CASSLSEASYEQYF.

This clonotype has ten or more counts. Sequence at one end of the junction differs from germline and may be a read error. This chain links TRBV18 with TRBJ2-5; D is ambiguous. This CDR3 spans 13 amino acids. Germline V CDR1 and CDR2: KGHSH, LQKENI. The CDR3 DNA reads TGCGCCAGCAGCCCAAGACTCGAAGAGACCCAGTACTTC. Protein: CASSPRLEETQYF.

The V and J genes are TRBV11-2 and TRBJ1-1; 10 bases are a match to TRBD1. The V segment lost 5 bases and the J segment 5 bases; nucleotides outside the gene matches: 8. CDR3 length: 15 amino acids. Germline CDR1 SGHAT, CDR2 FQNNGV. The CDR3: CASSLRDRGRTEAFF. The CDR3 nucleotides are TGTGCCAGCAGCCTGAGGGACAGGGGAAGGACTGAAGCTTTCTTT.

This chain uses TRBV5-1 with TRBJ1-6; no clear D gene. The germline V gene encodes CDR1 SGHRS and CDR2 YFSETQ. Trimming pared 6 bases from V and 2 bases from J, leaving 12 bases between. CDR3 length: 15 amino acids. CDR3 protein: CASKPDVTYNSPLHF. CDR3 sequence (DNA): TGCGCCAGCAAACCGGACGTTACCTATAATTCACCCCTCCACTTT.

The table lists this clonotype with many counts. CDR3: CSVEEDGSYEQYF. CDR3 bases: TGCAGCGTTGAAGAGGACGGATCCTACGAGCAGTACTTC. This chain uses TRBV29-1 with TRBJ2-7; D remains ambiguous. The CDR3 loop spans 13 amino acids. V was pared by 0 bases and J by 1 base, with 7 bases between. Germline assignment: CDR1 SQVTM and CDR2 ANQGSEA.

Many counts were recorded for this clonotype. The chain is built from TRBV10-3 and TRBJ2-1; 10 bases line up with TRBD1. The V segment lost 7 bases and the J segment 6 bases; nucleotides outside the gene matches: 12. There are 16 residues in the CDR3. Per germline, CDR1 ENHRY and CDR2 SYGVKD. The CDR3 loop is CAITQSTGGLGNEQFF. The CDR3 coding sequence is TGTGCCATCACCCAATCGACAGGGGGCCTTGGCAATGAGCAGTTCTTC.

In this sample, this clonotype turned up a few times. CDR3 protein: CASSLRLAGARTGELFF. The CDR3 DNA is TGTGCCAGCAGCTTAAGACTAGCGGGAGCAAGGACCGGGGAGCTGTTTTTT. The chain employs TRBV11-2 and TRBJ2-2, with 12 bases that match TRBD2. Germline CDR1 and CDR2: SGHAT and FQNNGV. The J segment lost 5 bases and the V segment lost 2 bases, leaving 6 bases of the junction unmatched. The CDR3 loop spans 17 amino acids.

There are many counts of this clonotype. Here the CDR3 reads CAISESWGTDTQYF. The CDR3 DNA is TGTGCCATCAGTGAGTCGTGGGGCACAGATACGCAGTATTTT. This chain connects TRBV10-3 to TRBJ2-3; no definite D call. In germline, CDR1 is ENHRY, CDR2 SYGVKD. CDR3 length: 14 amino acids. With 0 bases removed from V and 1 base from J, the gap between germline ends came to 5 bases.

This clonotype showed up just a few times. The chain employs TRBV5-6 and TRBJ1-2; 7 bases line up with TRBD1. The CDR3 sequence is 15 residues long. Germline CDR1 and CDR2: SGHDT and YYEEEE. V trimming: 2 bases; J trimming: 6 bases; junction bases outside the gene matches: 10. CDR3 in amino acids: CASSLRQGRHHGYTF. The CDR3 bases are TGTGCCAGCAGCTTACGACAGGGACGACATCATGGCTACACCTTC.

V gene TRBV7-9 combines with J gene TRBJ2-6; D gene uncertain. Trimming left V 5 bases short and J 5 bases short, with 13 bases between. CDR3 length: 15 amino acids. Germline assignment: CDR1 SEHNR and CDR2 FQNEAQ (reference sequence). CDR3 DNA sequence: TGTGCCAGCAGCCTGGACGGAATGAGGGCCAACGTCCTGACTTTC. Residues: CASSLDGMRANVLTF.

This clonotype was found a few times. The rearrangement links TRBV7-9 to TRBJ1-2; a possible D gene is TRBD1 (5 bases). The CDR3 has 14 amino acids. Germline values: CDR1 SEHNR, CDR2 FQNEAQ (reference sequence). V lost 2 bases to trimming and J lost 8 bases, with 15 bases between them. CDR3 bases: TGTGCCAGCAGCTTATATCCCGGGGCATGGGGCTACACCTTC. It is translated as CASSLYPGAWGYTF.

There are a few counts of this clonotype. The rearrangement uses TRBV7-8 and TRBJ2-1; 10 bases match TRBD1. The trim removed 4 bases at V and 3 bases at J, leaving 3 bases unmatched. The CDR3 totals 15 residues. Germline CDR1 SGHVS, CDR2 FQNEAQ. In DNA form, the CDR3 reads TGTGCCAGCAGCTCGGACAGGGGGAACTACAATGAGCAGTTCTTC. Its translation: CASSSDRGNYNEQFF.

This clonotype was observed a handful of times. The rearrangement links TRBV4-3 to TRBJ1-4; D gene unclear. Germline lookup yields CDR1 LGHNA and CDR2 YSLEER. Trimming left V 0 bases short and J 7 bases short, with 15 bases between. The length of the CDR3 is 16 residues. This chain's CDR3 is CASSQDHLVTGEKLFF. The CDR3 DNA sequence: TGCGCCAGCAGCCAAGATCATCTGGTAACCGGTGAAAAACTGTTTTTT.

Only a few counts were recorded for this clonotype. This sequence joins TRBV7-8 and TRBJ2-5, with D perhaps matching TRBD1 (5 bases). This CDR3 region has 15 residues. Germline CDR1 reads SGHVS; CDR2 reads FQNEAQ. V gave up 8 bases and J gave up 1 base, with 17 bases separating them. The chain's CDR3 is CASEKGRWGQETQYF. Written as DNA, the CDR3 is TGTGCCAGCGAGAAGGGGCGTTGGGGCCAAGAGACCCAGTACTTC. Filled out from reference TRBV7-8 and TRBJ2-5, the complete variable domain reads GAGVSQSPRYKVAKRGQDVALRCDPISGHVSLFWYQQALGQGPEFLTYFQNEAQLDKSGLPSDRFFAERPEGSVSTLKIQRTQQEDSAVYLCASEKGRWGQETQYFGPGTRLLVL.

A few counts support this clonotype. The CDR3 is CAIRSLATDNEQFF. DNA of the CDR3: TGTGCCATCAGATCTTTAGCTACCGACAATGAGCAGTTCTTC. V usage is TRBV10-3 and J usage is TRBJ2-1; no reliable D call. Germline lookup yields CDR1 ENHRY and CDR2 SYGVKD. CDR3 size: 14 residues. Deletions cut 6 bases from V and 5 bases from J, with 14 bases between.

The chain uses TRBV5-1 and TRBJ1-3; D is uncertain. Germline V gene data show CDR1 as SGHRS and CDR2 as YFSETQ. Trimming left V 5 bases short and J 4 bases short, with 10 bases between. This CDR3 is 13 amino acids long. CDR3 nucleotide sequence: TGCGCCAGCAGGCCGGTTGGGGGAAACACCATATATTTT. Amino acid sequence: CASRPVGGNTIYF.

This chain uses TRBV4-1 with TRBJ2-1; 11 nucleotides match TRBD1. The V gene end was trimmed by 3 bases and the J gene end by 3 bases; junction bases not matched to a gene: 7. The CDR3 extends over 17 amino acids. The germline V gene has CDR1 MGHRA and CDR2 YSYEKL. The CDR3 region is CASSHGPGQGVYNEQFF. CDR3 sequence (DNA): TGCGCCAGCAGCCACGGCCCGGGACAGGGGGTCTACAATGAGCAGTTCTTC.

The chain employs TRBV6-2 or TRBV6-3 and TRBJ2-1; D possibly corresponds to TRBD2 (5 bases). Trimming took 2 bases from V and 2 from J, leaving 16 bases between them. This CDR3 is built from 17 residues. CDR1 MNHEY and CDR2 SVGEGT come from the germline V gene. The DNA of the CDR3 is TGTGCCAGCAGTTACAGTAGCGAGATCCGCCCCTACAATGAGCAGTTCTTC. The encoded protein is CASSYSSEIRPYNEQFF.

DNA of the CDR3: TGCGCCAGCAGCAGCCCGGCGAGGGGCGGCGAGCAGTACTTC. This gives the protein CASSSPARGGEQYF. The V and J genes are TRBV5-1 and TRBJ2-7, with D possibly called TRBD1 or TRBD2 (5 bases each). Looked up from germline, CDR1 is SGHRS and CDR2 is YFSETQ. The CDR3 extends over 14 amino acids. Between the trimmed V and J ends, which lost 4 bases and 6 bases, there was a span of 17 bases.

This clonotype came up a few times. The rearrangement joins TRBV6-2 or TRBV6-3 to TRBJ2-1; TRBD2 might be the D (6 bases). CDR3 length: 11 residues. Germline V lookup: CDR1 MNHEY, CDR2 SVGEGT. V gave up 8 bases and J gave up 9 bases, with 11 bases separating them. CDR3 loop: CASSYGSEQFF. The CDR3 DNA follows: TGTGCCAGCTCATACGGGAGTGAGCAGTTCTTC.

The V and J genes are TRBV9 and TRBJ2-5; D may be TRBD1 (6 bases). The CDR3 spans 15 residues. The V end was cut by 2 bases, the J end by 4 bases, with 15 bases between. CDR1 SGDLS and CDR2 YYNGEE come from the germline V gene. The CDR3 here is CASSVTGDMRETQYF. CDR3 bases: TGTGCCAGCAGCGTCACCGGGGACATGCGAGAGACCCAGTACTTC.

V is TRBV14 and J is TRBJ2-1; D gene unclear. The CDR3 runs 12 residues. CDR1 SGHDN and CDR2 FVKESK come from the germline V gene. V gave up 6 bases and J gave up 2 bases, with 5 bases separating them. CDR3 protein: CASSAAYNEQFF. The CDR3 region has the DNA TGTGCCAGCAGTGCGGCCTACAATGAGCAGTTCTTC.